This entry lists 24 T cell receptor beta chains sequenced from one sample in a study of STAT5B mutations in CD4+ large granular lymphocyte leukemia. Repertoires were generated with immunoSEQ multiplex PCR, while TCRdb's copy carries only in-frame clones and drops some. The sample lists around 33,000 clones; 70% to 90% were seen once. Sequencing was done on a sample of CD4+ T cells from blood buffy coats. All receptors come from a human donor in good health.

This clone has a single count. This rearrangement joins TRBV6-5 to TRBJ2-2; maybe TRBD1 (6 bases). Trimming removed 6 bases at V and 5 bases at J, with 16 bases between. Germline V gene lookup returns CDR1 MNHEY and CDR2 SVGAGI. The CDR3 is made up of 15 amino acids. The CDR3 reads CASRLLQGLTGELFF. CDR3 coding DNA: TGTGCCAGCAGACTATTGCAGGGGTTAACCGGGGAGCTGTTTTTT.

The rearrangement links TRBV2 to TRBJ1-1; no clear D gene. Germline V CDR1 and CDR2: SNHLY, FYNNEI. Between the trimmed V and J ends, which lost 8 bases and 0 bases, there was a span of 10 bases. The CDR3 is 13 amino acids. The CDR3 DNA follows: TGTGCCAGCCGATTGGAGGTGAACACTGAAGCTTTCTTT. Protein product: CASRLEVNTEAFF.

The rearrangement joins TRBV6-5 to TRBJ1-4; D call uncertain. CDR3 length equals 12 residues. From germline, CDR1 is MNHEY and CDR2 SVGAGI. V lost 4 bases to trimming and J lost 7 bases, with 7 bases between them. CDR3: CASSSELEKLFF. CDR3 nucleotides: TGTGCCAGCAGTTCCGAACTTGAAAAACTGTTTTTT.

The chain uses TRBV7-9 and TRBJ2-5; 8 bases align to TRBD2. The CDR3 runs 15 residues. Unmatched junction bases numbered 10, after V lost 5 bases and J lost 5 bases. Germline V gene lookup returns CDR1 SEHNR and CDR2 FQNEAQ (reference sequence). The CDR3 DNA follows: TGTGCCAGCAGCCCCGGGGGGGCCTTAGGGGAGACCCAGTACTTC. Encoded protein: CASSPGGALGETQYF.

The chain joins TRBV27 to TRBJ2-7; a weak D match, TRBD1 (5 bases). The CDR3 totals 14 residues. Per the germline V gene, CDR1 is MNHEY and CDR2 is SMNVEV (reference sequence). V gave up 3 bases and J gave up 2 bases, with 11 bases separating them. Here the CDR3 reads CASSFGTGAYEQYF. For the CDR3, the DNA is TGTGCCAGCAGTTTTGGTACAGGCGCCTACGAGCAGTACTTC.

For the CDR3, the DNA is TGTGCCAGCAGACTTAACGGAGCGGGAGATAATGAGCAGTTCTTC. This encodes CASRLNGAGDNEQFF. The chain joins TRBV7-9 to TRBJ2-1; TRBD2 matches 8 bases. V dropped 6 bases and J dropped 7; count of bases not matched to a gene: 11. The CDR3 extends over 15 amino acids. Germline CDR1 SEHNR, CDR2 FQNEAQ (reference sequence). Drawing the rest from reference TRBV7-9 and TRBJ2-1, the complete variable domain is DTGVSQNPRHKITKRGQNVTFRCDPISEHNRLYWYRQTLGQGPEFLTYFQNEAQLEKSRLLSDRFSAERPKGSFSTLEIQRTEQGDSAMYLCASRLNGAGDNEQFFGPGTRLTVL.

V and J are TRBV27 and TRBJ2-3; no reliable D call. Germline V gives CDR1 MNHEY, CDR2 SMNVEV (reference sequence). V was pared by 5 bases and J by 2 bases, with 8 bases between. CDR3 length: 13 amino acids. The CDR3 nucleotides read TGTGCCAGCAGTGGACGAAACACAGATACGCAGTATTTT. It is translated as CASSGRNTDTQYF.

J is TRBJ1-5 and V is TRBV6-5; D unresolved. V was shortened by 2 bases and J by 4 bases, with 6 bases between the two germline ends. The germline V gene encodes CDR1 MNHEY and CDR2 SVGAGI. The CDR3 runs to 13 residues. CDR3 loop: CASSYDTNQPQHF. CDR3 nucleotide sequence: TGTGCCAGCAGTTACGACACGAATCAGCCCCAGCATTTT.

This clone was recorded once. The chain uses TRBV30 and TRBJ1-3; maybe TRBD1 (6 bases). The CDR3 has 13 amino acids. Trimming took off 7 bases at V and 1 base at J, with 11 bases between the two ends. Germline values: CDR1 GTSNPN, CDR2 SVGIG (reference sequence). CDR3 sequence reads: CAYETGSGNTIYF. The CDR3 nucleotides are TGTGCCTACGAAACAGGGTCTGGAAACACCATATATTTT.

This sequence joins TRBV4-3 and TRBJ2-7; 9 bases map to TRBD1. Germline values: CDR1 LGHNA, CDR2 YSLEER. Germline trimming cut 0 bases from V and 4 bases from J; bases unmatched to any gene: 4. This CDR3 region has 15 residues. CDR3 coding DNA: TGCGCCAGCAGCCAAGAATTTGACAGGGGGTACGAGCAGTACTTC. It encodes CASSQEFDRGYEQYF.

This clone was recorded a few times. The rearrangement links TRBV19 to TRBJ2-3, with D uncertain. CDR1 is LNHDA and CDR2 is SQIVND in the germline V gene (reference sequence). This CDR3 spans 14 amino acids. The V end was cut by 1 base, the J end by 3 bases, with 8 bases between. The DNA of the CDR3 is TGTGCCAGTAGTATAGGTGGGCGGACAGATACGCAGTATTTT. This gives the protein CASSIGGRTDTQYF.

This clone was detected once. V usage is TRBV27 and J usage is TRBJ2-1; D is undetermined. V was cut by 1 base and J by 6 bases, with 4 bases left in between. The CDR3 sequence is 12 residues long. The germline gives CDR1 MNHEY, CDR2 SMNVEV (reference sequence). The chain's CDR3 is CASSLYSNEQFF. The CDR3 nucleotides read TGTGCCAGCAGTTTATACAGCAATGAGCAGTTCTTC.

This chain's CDR3 is CASSLGLPYNEQFF. In nucleotides, the CDR3 is TGTGCCAGCAGCTTGGGCTTACCGTACAATGAGCAGTTCTTC. V usage is TRBV11-2 and J usage is TRBJ2-1; D not resolved. Between the trimmed V and J ends, which lost 3 bases and 4 bases, there was a span of 10 bases. CDR3 length: 14 amino acids. The germline gives CDR1 SGHAT, CDR2 FQNNGV.

The chain links TRBV2 to TRBJ2-7; D is unclear. Trimming removed 4 bases from V and 2 bases from J, with 12 bases in between. Looked up from germline, CDR1 is SNHLY and CDR2 is FYNNEI. The CDR3 length is 14 residues. Here the CDR3 reads CASSGVTSAYEQYF. In nucleotides, the CDR3 is TGTGCCAGCAGTGGGGTCACCAGTGCCTACGAGCAGTACTTC.

The J gene is TRBJ2-2, the V gene TRBV10-3; tentative D call: TRBD2 (6 bases). The ends were cut back, 0 bases at V and 1 base at J, with 9 bases in the middle. Germline V CDR1 and CDR2: ENHRY, SYGVKD. The CDR3 is made up of 16 amino acids. Here the CDR3 DNA reads TGTGCCATCAGTGAGTCCGGGAGCCGGAACACCGGGGAGCTGTTTTTT. Translated: CAISESGSRNTGELFF.

This chain joins TRBV28 and TRBJ2-7; no clear D. Germline-derived CDR1 and CDR2 are MDHEN and SYDVKM. V lost 5 bases to trimming and J lost 5 bases, with 10 bases between them. This CDR3 comprises 12 residues. CDR3: CASSPSVDEQYF. The CDR3 DNA sequence: TGTGCCAGCAGTCCCTCTGTGGACGAGCAGTACTTC.

The CDR3 reads CASSRGGSSYNEQFF. CDR3 in DNA: TGCGCCAGCAGCAGAGGGGGCAGCTCCTACAATGAGCAGTTCTTC. The chain has TRBV5-1 and TRBJ2-1; 7 bases match TRBD1. The V gene end was trimmed by 4 bases and the J gene end by 0 bases; junction bases not matched to a gene: 4. This CDR3 has 15 residues. Germline V gene lookup returns CDR1 SGHRS and CDR2 YFSETQ.

This sequence joins TRBV5-8 and TRBJ1-6; the match to TRBD1 covers 7 bases. CDR3 size: 14 residues. The germline V gene encodes CDR1 SGHTS and CDR2 YDEGEE. The trim removed 4 bases at V and 6 bases at J, leaving 4 bases unmatched. In nucleotides, the CDR3 is TGTGCCAGCAGCCCGCAGGGGGTTAATTCACCCCTCCACTTT. Its translation is CASSPQGVNSPLHF.

The chain is built from TRBV6-5 and TRBJ1-5, with a possible D match to TRBD1 (5 bases). Germline assignment: CDR1 MNHEY and CDR2 SVGAGI. Trimming removed 2 bases from V and 5 bases from J, with 13 bases in between. This CDR3 region has 15 residues. The chain's CDR3 is CASSYTAGADQPQHF. CDR3 nucleotide sequence: TGTGCCAGCAGTTACACGGCCGGGGCGGATCAGCCCCAGCATTTT.

The chain couples TRBV2 to TRBJ1-6, with D unclear. The V gene's germline CDR1 is SNHLY and CDR2 FYNNEI. V was clipped by 7 bases and J by 14 bases, with 15 bases between them. CDR3 length: 12 amino acids. CDR3 protein: CASTIQVVSLHF. The CDR3 nucleotides are TGTGCCAGCACCATCCAAGTAGTTTCCCTCCACTTT.

The chain carries TRBV4-3 and TRBJ2-7, with TRBD2 identical over 10 bases. Trimming cost V 4 bases and J 3 bases; bases outside gene matches: 6. Germline CDR1 reads LGHNA; CDR2 reads YSLEER. The CDR3 has 15 residues. CDR3 coding DNA: TGCGCCAGCAGCCTGAGCGGGGGGGCGAACTACGAGCAGTACTTC. Translating gives CASSLSGGANYEQYF.

The rearrangement uses TRBV6-5 and TRBJ1-1; D not resolved. Germline CDR1 reads MNHEY; CDR2 reads SVGAGI. V gave up 7 bases and J gave up 2 bases, with 14 bases separating them. The CDR3 covers 14 residues. The CDR3 coding sequence is TGTGCCAGCAAAGAGGCACCCCCAAACACTGAAGCTTTCTTT. This gives the protein CASKEAPPNTEAFF.

The chain couples TRBV10-1 to TRBJ2-1; D gene ambiguous. The CDR3 runs to 15 residues. The V and J ends lost 0 bases and 0 bases respectively, with 6 bases between them. Germline CDR1 is WNHNN and CDR2 is SYGVQD (reference sequence). CDR3 sequence reads: CASSESGPSYNEQFF. The CDR3, as DNA: TGCGCCAGCAGTGAGTCGGGTCCCTCCTACAATGAGCAGTTCTTC.

This clone was found a few times. The gene calls are TRBV7-3 and TRBJ2-7; D tentatively fits TRBD1 or TRBD2 (7 bases each). Trimming shortened V by 10 bases and J by 9 bases, and 22 bases separated the two germline ends. The CDR3 consists of 13 residues. Per germline, CDR1 SGHTA and CDR2 FQGTGA. The CDR3 DNA follows: TGTGCCACGCGGGGAGGGACAGCTACGAGGCAGTACTTC. Amino acid sequence: CATRGGTATRQYF.